Presented here are 18 T cell receptor beta chains from one specimen sequenced in a study of cytotoxic CD8 clonotypes in ibrutinib-treated CLL. Produced via immunoSEQ multiplex PCR; TCRdb's table is partial and in-frame only. The table lists 150,000 to 200,000 clones, over 75% of them singletons. Sequencing was performed on PBMCs, taken at disease progression, from a patient treated with ibrutinib. Receptor source: a human donor with chronic lymphocytic leukemia.

The chain joins TRBV13 to TRBJ2-3; TRBD2 matches 9 bases. V lost 5 bases, J lost 2 bases, and 11 bases stayed unmatched. In germline, CDR1 is PRHDT, CDR2 FYEKMQ (reference sequence). The CDR3 covers 17 residues. The DNA for the CDR3 is TGTGCCAGCAGCCGCACCGGAGCGGGAGGTTTCACAGATACGCAGTATTTT. Its protein product is CASSRTGAGGFTDTQYF.

The rearrangement links TRBV7-9 to TRBJ1-1; 9 nucleotides match TRBD1. Germline V gene sequence: CDR1 SEHNR, CDR2 FQNEAQ (reference sequence). The CDR3 is 15 amino acids. The ends lost 4 bases at V and 2 bases at J; junction bases unmatched: 5. CDR3 coding DNA: TGTGCCAGCAGCTCAGGGACAGGGCTTAACACTGAAGCTTTCTTT. Translation: CASSSGTGLNTEAFF.

This chain joins TRBV6-5 and TRBJ2-7; D is perhaps TRBD2 (6 bases). The CDR3 runs to 13 residues. V lost 4 bases to trimming and J lost 7 bases, with 14 bases between them. Germline CDR1 MNHEY, CDR2 SVGAGI. Here the CDR3 DNA reads TGTGCCAGCAGTTCCGCTGGGGCGGGGGAGCAGTACTTC. It is translated as CASSSAGAGEQYF.

The chain is built from TRBV9 and TRBJ2-7; 7 nucleotides agree with TRBD1. The V segment lost 4 bases and the J segment 5 bases; nucleotides outside the gene matches: 6. This CDR3 is 13 amino acids long. Germline V lookup: CDR1 SGDLS, CDR2 YYNGEE. The CDR3 nucleotides are TGTGCCAGCAGCCCCCTCGGACAGGACGAGCAGTACTTC. Residues: CASSPLGQDEQYF.

CDR3 nucleotide sequence: TGTGCCAGCAGCCCCAGCCGCTACGAGCAGTACTTC. Protein product: CASSPSRYEQYF. The V and J genes are TRBV7-9 and TRBJ2-7, with no clear D. This CDR3 spans 12 amino acids. V lost 5 bases and J 3 bases, leaving 8 bases between the germline ends. Looked up from germline, CDR1 is SEHNR and CDR2 is FQNEAQ (reference sequence).

The chain is built from TRBV28 and TRBJ1-2; tentatively, D is TRBD1 (6 bases). CDR3 length: 17 residues. V lost 5 bases and J 0 bases, leaving 19 bases between the germline ends. CDR1 is MDHEN, CDR2 SYDVKM, per germline. The CDR3 sequence is CASSGGGKGDANYGYTF. CDR3 coding DNA: TGTGCCAGCAGTGGGGGAGGAAAGGGGGACGCTAACTATGGCTACACCTTC.

The chain carries TRBV30 and TRBJ2-2; the D gene could be TRBD1 or TRBD2 (5 bases each). From germline, CDR1 is GTSNPN and CDR2 SVGIG (reference sequence). This CDR3 is built from 15 residues. Trimming removed 7 bases from V and 2 bases from J, with 17 bases in between. CDR3 DNA: TGTGCCTCTACCACCGGGGCGAAAAACACCGGGGAGCTGTTTTTT. It translates to CASTTGAKNTGELFF. The full variable domain, its missing parts supplied by reference TRBV30 and TRBJ2-2, is SQTIHQWPATLVQPVGSPLSLECTVEGTSNPNLYWYRQAAGRGLQLLFYSVGIGQISSEVPQNLSASRPQDRQFILSSKKLLLSDSGFYLCASTTGAKNTGELFFGEGSRLTVL.

The V gene is TRBV5-4, the J gene TRBJ2-1; a weak D match, TRBD2 (7 bases). V was clipped by 4 bases and J by 5 bases, with 10 bases between them. The CDR3 is made up of 13 amino acids. The germline gives CDR1 SGHNT, CDR2 YYREEE (reference sequence). The CDR3 bases are TGTGCCAGCAGCCTAGGGGGGGACAATGAGCAGTTCTTC. Protein sequence: CASSLGGDNEQFF.

J is TRBJ2-7 and V is TRBV30; D is undetermined. Trimming pared 2 bases from V and 6 bases from J, leaving 11 bases between. Germline CDR1 is GTSNPN and CDR2 is SVGIG (reference sequence). CDR3 length: 12 amino acids. DNA for the CDR3: TGTGCCTGGAGTCCCCAAGCAAGCGAGCAGTACTTC. It yields the protein CAWSPQASEQYF.

This chain joins TRBV28 and TRBJ1-5; no clear D gene. The CDR3 spans 12 residues. Between the trimmed V and J ends, which lost 5 bases and 3 bases, there was a span of 5 bases. CDR1 is MDHEN, CDR2 SYDVKM, per germline. CDR3 sequence reads: CASSRINQPQHF. CDR3 in DNA: TGTGCCAGCAGTCGGATCAATCAGCCCCAGCATTTT.

This clone was seen only once. The V call is TRBV7-8, the J call TRBJ1-5; TRBD1 might be the D (5 bases). The V end was cut by 5 bases, the J end by 0 bases, with 20 bases between. The CDR3 has 18 amino acids. Germline V gives CDR1 SGHVS, CDR2 FQNEAQ. The CDR3 here is CASSPTARTEYSNQPQHF. Here the CDR3 DNA reads TGTGCCAGCAGCCCGACAGCTAGGACTGAGTATAGCAATCAGCCCCAGCATTTT.

This chain links TRBV18 with TRBJ2-2, with D possibly being TRBD1 or TRBD2 (5 bases each). The CDR3 sequence is 16 residues long. Germline CDR1 KGHSH, CDR2 LQKENI. V lost 3 bases and J 3 bases, leaving 14 bases between the germline ends. Written as DNA, the CDR3 is TGTGCCAGCTCACCTAAAATAGGGACCTACACCGGGGAGCTGTTTTTT. Its protein is CASSPKIGTYTGELFF. The complete variable domain, with remaining parts taken from reference TRBV18 and TRBJ2-2, reads NAGVMQNPRHLVRRRGQEARLRCSPMKGHSHVYWYRQLPEEGLKFMVYLQKENIIDESGMPKERFSAEFPKEGPSILRIQQVVRGDSAAYFCASSPKIGTYTGELFFGEGSRLTVL.

This chain uses TRBV29-1 with TRBJ1-2; TRBD1 matches 9 bases. Germline assignment: CDR1 SQVTM and CDR2 ANQGSEA. The CDR3 covers 14 residues. CDR3 protein: CTARDRANLYGYTF. The CDR3 nucleotides are TGCACCGCCCGGGACAGGGCCAATTTATATGGCTACACCTTC. The full variable domain, in which reference TRBV29-1 and TRBJ1-2 provide the parts outside the CDR3, is SAVISQKPSRDICQRGTSLTIQCQVDSQVTMMFWYRQQPGQSLTLIATANQGSEATYESGFVIDKFPISRPNLTFSTLTVSNMSPEDSSIYLCTARDRANLYGYTFGSGTRLTVV.

CDR3 sequence reads: CASRDRTMPNYGYTF. CDR3 coding DNA: TGTGCCAGCAGGGACAGGACAATGCCTAACTATGGCTACACCTTC. V gene TRBV2 combines with J gene TRBJ1-2; 7 nucleotides agree with TRBD1. CDR1 and CDR2 from the germline V gene are SNHLY and FYNNEI. The CDR3 runs 15 residues. V dropped 6 bases and J dropped 0; count of bases not matched to a gene: 7.

This chain joins TRBV4-2 and TRBJ2-2; no reliable D call. The CDR3 totals 15 residues. V was shortened by 4 bases and J by 2 bases, with 11 bases between the two germline ends. Germline assignment: CDR1 LGHNA and CDR2 YNFKEQ. The CDR3 reads CASSPGDGNTGELFF. The CDR3 DNA is TGTGCCAGCAGCCCGGGTGACGGTAACACCGGGGAGCTGTTTTTT.

This CDR3 is CASSQEWGFNEKLFF. In DNA form, the CDR3 reads TGTGCCAGCAGCCAAGAATGGGGGTTTAATGAAAAACTGTTTTTT. The gene calls are TRBV4-2 and TRBJ1-4, with D possibly TRBD1 on 5 matching bases. The CDR3 spans 15 residues. The germline V and J ends were trimmed by 0 bases and 4 bases, with 9 bases remaining between them. Looked up from germline, CDR1 is LGHNA and CDR2 is YNFKEQ.

This chain joins TRBV19 and TRBJ2-1; 10 bases agree with TRBD1. V lost 5 bases and J lost 2; bases outside the gene matches: 15. Germline V gene data show CDR1 as LNHDA and CDR2 as SQIVND (reference sequence). This CDR3 spans 19 amino acids. The CDR3 here is CASSATRDRGFGAYNEQFF. CDR3 bases: TGTGCCAGTAGTGCCACCCGGGACAGGGGATTCGGAGCCTACAATGAGCAGTTCTTC.

This chain links TRBV19 with TRBJ2-7, with D maybe TRBD2 (5 bases). The ends were cut back, 9 bases at V and 2 bases at J, with 32 bases in the middle. Germline V gene sequence: CDR1 LNHDA, CDR2 SQIVND (reference sequence). The CDR3 is 19 residues long. CDR3 region: CASSAGPLDPTSDTYEQYF. In nucleotides, the CDR3 is TGTGCCAGCAGCGCCGGGCCCCTCGACCCCACTAGTGATACCTACGAGCAGTACTTC. The complete variable domain, with remaining parts taken from reference TRBV19 and TRBJ2-7, reads DGGITQSPKYLFRKEGQNVTLSCEQNLNHDAMYWYRQDPGQGLRLIYYSQIVNDFQKGDIAEGYSVSREKKESFPLTVTSAQKNPTAFYLCASSAGPLDPTSDTYEQYFGPGTRLTVT.